Following are 28 T cell receptor beta chains from one sample sequenced in a study of blood T cell repertoires in COVID-19. Profiled with immunoSEQ multiplex PCR; TCRdb holds only in-frame clones, not every one. This table has 95,000 to 150,000 clones, 70% to 85% appearing once. The specimen sequenced was peripheral blood. These receptor sequences come from a human donor with acute or convalescent COVID-19. The donor label of this sample is uncertain.

This clone was detected once. The chain has TRBV18 and TRBJ2-3; D might be TRBD2 (5 bases). This CDR3 comprises 15 residues. Germline V CDR1 and CDR2: KGHSH, LQKENI. Trimming removed 7 bases from V and 0 bases from J, with 14 bases in between. The CDR3 loop reads CASFSAGTSTDTQYF. CDR3 nucleotide sequence: TGTGCCAGCTTCTCGGCGGGTACAAGCACAGATACGCAGTATTTT. Using reference TRBV18 and TRBJ2-3 for the parts outside the CDR3, the full variable domain is NAGVMQNPRHLVRRRGQEARLRCSPMKGHSHVYWYRQLPEEGLKFMVYLQKENIIDESGMPKERFSAEFPKEGPSILRIQQVVRGDSAAYFCASFSAGTSTDTQYFGPGTRLTVL.

This chain links TRBV2 with TRBJ2-1; no firm D call. Per the germline V gene, CDR1 is SNHLY and CDR2 is FYNNEI. Trimming removed 5 bases from V and 6 bases from J, with 14 bases in between. The CDR3 runs 14 residues. The CDR3 region is CASSLGMGPNEQFF. CDR3 DNA sequence: TGTGCCAGCAGTTTAGGAATGGGCCCCAATGAGCAGTTCTTC.

V gene TRBV6-5 combines with J gene TRBJ1-2; the D gene is possibly TRBD1 (5 bases). Germline loops: CDR1 MNHEY, CDR2 SVGAGI. Trimming left V 6 bases short and J 5 bases short, with 16 bases between. The CDR3 extends over 14 amino acids. CDR3 in DNA: TGTGCCAGCAGGCCATTCGGGACTCCTTATGGCTACACCTTC. It specifies CASRPFGTPYGYTF.

This sequence joins TRBV18 and TRBJ2-7; TRBD1 might be the D (6 bases). The CDR3 extends over 14 amino acids. Germline loops: CDR1 KGHSH, CDR2 LQKENI. Trimming cost V 6 bases and J 3 bases, with 15 bases left between them. Written as DNA, the CDR3 is TGTGCCAGCTCGCCGACAGGTGGGAGCTACGAGCAGTACGTC. Protein sequence: CASSPTGGSYEQYV.

Only one count was recorded for this clone. The CDR3 reads CASSSGGGTEAFF. The CDR3 nucleotides are TGTGCCAGCAGCTCAGGGGGAGGCACTGAAGCTTTCTTT. V is TRBV3-1 (or the pseudogene TRBV3-2) and J is TRBJ1-1; TRBD1 agrees at 7 bases. CDR3 length equals 13 residues. The V gene end was trimmed by 5 bases and the J gene end by 4 bases; junction bases not matched to a gene: 4. Per germline, CDR1 LGHDT and CDR2 YNNKEL (reference sequence).

The CDR3, as DNA: TGTGCCAGCAGTCCCCAGGGTGCTGGAAACACCATATATTTT. Its translation: CASSPQGAGNTIYF. This chain joins TRBV27 and TRBJ1-3; D perhaps matches TRBD1 (5 bases). The germline gives CDR1 MNHEY, CDR2 SMNVEV (reference sequence). The CDR3 has 14 amino acids. V dropped 5 bases and J dropped 2 bases, with 10 bases sitting between them.

This clone turned up a few times. This chain links TRBV7-8 with TRBJ1-6; D perhaps matches TRBD1 (5 bases). V gave up 8 bases and J gave up 8 bases, with 19 bases separating them. This CDR3 spans 15 amino acids. Germline CDR1 reads SGHVS; CDR2 reads FQNEAQ. CDR3 region: CASASGGAQDSPLHF. The CDR3 nucleotides are TGTGCCAGCGCCTCCGGTGGGGCGCAGGATTCACCCCTCCACTTT. Full variable domain (rest looked up from reference TRBV7-8 and TRBJ1-6): GAGVSQSPRYKVAKRGQDVALRCDPISGHVSLFWYQQALGQGPEFLTYFQNEAQLDKSGLPSDRFFAERPEGSVSTLKIQRTQQEDSAVYLCASASGGAQDSPLHFGNGTRLTVT.

This chain uses TRBV6-5 with TRBJ1-6; D possibly corresponds to TRBD1 (6 bases). CDR3 length: 13 residues. CDR1 and CDR2 (germline): MNHEY, SVGAGI. Deletions cut 6 bases from V and 10 bases from J, with 13 bases between. In DNA form, the CDR3 reads TGTGCCAGCAGCCGACAGGTAAACTCACCCCTCCACTTT. This encodes CASSRQVNSPLHF.

The chain links TRBV18 to TRBJ2-3, with a tentative D call TRBD2 (6 bases). The germline V gene encodes CDR1 KGHSH and CDR2 LQKENI. The V gene lost 8 bases and the J gene lost 0 bases, with 9 bases spanning the gap. CDR3 length equals 13 residues. The CDR3 nucleotides read TGTGCCAGCCGGGGGACTAGCACAGATACGCAGTATTTT. This sequence encodes CASRGTSTDTQYF.

CDR3 in amino acids: CASPGHGSDTIYF. The CDR3 DNA sequence: TGTGCCAGCCCGGGACACGGCAGTGACACCATATATTTT. The V and J genes are TRBV21-1 and TRBJ1-3; TRBD1 reflects the table's D call only, with no check against the DNA. TRBV21-1 is assigned pseudogene status. This CDR3 contains 13 residues.

The chain combines TRBV7-2 with TRBJ1-6; 12 nucleotides line up with TRBD1. The germline V gene has CDR1 SGHTA and CDR2 FQGNSA. The CDR3 runs 17 residues. V shed 5 bases and J 4 bases; nucleotides not matched to a gene: 6. Here the CDR3 DNA reads TGTGCCAGCAGCCCGGGGACAGGGGGCGGATATAATTCACCCCTCCACTTT. Protein: CASSPGTGGGYNSPLHF. The full variable domain, with the rest looked up from reference TRBV7-2 and TRBJ1-6, is GAGVSQSPSNKVTEKGKDVELRCDPISGHTALYWYRQSLGQGLEFLIYFQGNSAPDKSGLPSDRFSAERTGGSVSTLTIQRTQQEDSAVYLCASSPGTGGGYNSPLHFGNGTRLTVT.

This chain joins TRBV2 and TRBJ2-1; TRBD2 aligns across 11 bases. With 8 bases clipped from V and 8 bases from J, the junction kept 8 bases outside the gene matches. CDR1 and CDR2 from the germline V gene are SNHLY and FYNNEI. CDR3 length: 14 amino acids. CDR3 loop: CASRVAGGPYEQFF. The CDR3 DNA reads TGTGCCAGCCGGGTAGCGGGGGGGCCTTATGAGCAGTTCTTC.

The rearrangement links TRBV28 to TRBJ2-4, with 9 bases that match TRBD2. The CDR3 sequence is 20 residues long. V dropped 5 bases and J dropped 0; count of bases not matched to a gene: 17. Germline V gene data show CDR1 as MDHEN and CDR2 as SYDVKM. The CDR3 coding sequence is TGTGCCAGCAGTCCCACCTGGGGCGGGGGGGGAATTTTAGCCAAAAACATTCAGTACTTC. It codes for CASSPTWGGGGILAKNIQYF.

This clone showed up just a few times. CDR3 loop: CASSLLGAPYGYTF. The CDR3 DNA is TGTGCCAGCAGCTTACTAGGGGCCCCCTATGGCTACACCTTC. The chain combines TRBV7-2 with TRBJ1-2, with D perhaps TRBD1 (5 bases). The CDR3 is 14 residues long. The germline V gene has CDR1 SGHTA and CDR2 FQGNSA. V lost 2 bases and J 4 bases, leaving 11 bases between the germline ends. The complete variable domain, with remaining parts taken from reference TRBV7-2 and TRBJ1-2, reads GAGVSQSPSNKVTEKGKDVELRCDPISGHTALYWYRQSLGQGLEFLIYFQGNSAPDKSGLPSDRFSAERTGGSVSTLTIQRTQQEDSAVYLCASSLLGAPYGYTFGSGTRLTVV.

The gene calls are TRBV30 and TRBJ1-5; D is unresolved. The CDR3 sequence is 13 residues long. Trimming removed 1 base from V and 1 base from J, with 5 bases in between. CDR1 is GTSNPN and CDR2 is SVGIG in the germline V gene (reference sequence). The CDR3 loop is CAWSAGSNQPQHF. The CDR3 DNA reads as TGTGCCTGGAGTGCGGGGAGCAATCAGCCCCAGCATTTT.

The V gene is TRBV28, the J gene TRBJ1-2; TRBD1 matches at 7 bases. The V gene end was trimmed by 7 bases and the J gene end by 4 bases; junction bases not matched to a gene: 9. Germline loops: CDR1 MDHEN, CDR2 SYDVKM. This CDR3 is built from 14 residues. This CDR3 reads CASISGRQGYGYTF. CDR3 bases: TGTGCCAGCATCAGCGGTCGACAGGGCTATGGCTACACCTTC.

The rearrangement uses TRBV7-9 and TRBJ1-6; D gene ambiguous. There are 13 residues in the CDR3. V lost 3 bases, J lost 7 bases, and 7 bases lay in between. Germline CDR1 reads SEHNR; CDR2 reads FQNEAQ (reference sequence). The CDR3 region is CASSFAGNSPLHF. The CDR3 DNA follows: TGTGCCAGCAGCTTCGCGGGAAATTCACCCCTCCACTTT.

The chain employs TRBV5-1 and TRBJ1-6; TRBD1 aligns across 8 bases. The CDR3 is made up of 16 amino acids. Germline trimming cut 4 bases from V and 8 bases from J; bases unmatched to any gene: 11. Germline CDR1 SGHRS, CDR2 YFSETQ. Here the CDR3 DNA reads TGCGCCAGCAGCCCGGGGACAGGCCGGGGCGATTCACCCCTCCACTTT. Encoded protein: CASSPGTGRGDSPLHF.

The chain employs TRBV3-1 (or the pseudogene TRBV3-2) and TRBJ1-5; a weak D match, TRBD1 (5 bases). CDR3 size: 15 residues. The germline gives CDR1 LGHDT, CDR2 YNNKEL (reference sequence). Trimming cost V 4 bases and J 7 bases, with 17 bases left between them. The CDR3 nucleotides are TGTGCCAGCAGCCTGGGGGGGGGATTTGGGCAGCCCCAGCATTTT. This sequence encodes CASSLGGGFGQPQHF.

The chain joins TRBV5-4 to TRBJ1-2; TRBD1 agrees at 9 bases. The CDR3 has 15 residues. Germline lookup yields CDR1 SGHNT and CDR2 YYREEE (reference sequence). Trimming cost V 1 base and J 4 bases; bases outside gene matches: 5. The DNA for the CDR3 is TGTGCCAGCAGCTTGACCGGGACAGGGACCTATGGCTACACCTTC. It translates to CASSLTGTGTYGYTF.

This clone was picked up a small number of times. The chain has TRBV7-2 and TRBJ2-7; 11 nucleotides align to TRBD1. The V and J ends lost 5 bases and 4 bases, in that order; junction bases with no gene match: 7. This CDR3 is 15 amino acids long. Germline V gene data show CDR1 as SGHTA and CDR2 as FQGNSA. The CDR3 spells CASSPPDRGRYEQYF. Here the CDR3 DNA reads TGTGCCAGCAGCCCCCCGGACAGGGGGCGATACGAGCAGTACTTC.

This clone was seen just once. V and J are TRBV6-5 and TRBJ1-5; perhaps TRBD1 as D (5 bases). Trimming stripped 7 bases from V and 6 bases from J, with 19 bases between. Germline loops: CDR1 MNHEY, CDR2 SVGAGI. The CDR3 is 15 residues long. DNA for the CDR3: TGTGCCAGCACCCTACAGGAGGGGAGAGTTCAGCCCCAGCATTTT. Translation: CASTLQEGRVQPQHF.

The chain recombines TRBV20-1 with TRBJ1-2; 9 bases match TRBD1. V was pared by 3 bases and J by 6 bases, with 5 bases of the junction left unmatched. CDR3 size: 13 residues. Per the germline V gene, CDR1 is DFQATT and CDR2 is SNEGSKA (reference sequence). The CDR3 loop is CSASTGTGNGYTF. The CDR3 DNA is TGCAGTGCTAGTACCGGGACAGGGAATGGCTACACCTTC.

The chain joins TRBV29-1 to TRBJ1-1; D call uncertain. The CDR3 contains 13 residues. V lost 7 bases to trimming and J lost 2 bases, with 14 bases between them. CDR1 SQVTM and CDR2 ANQGSEA come from the germline V gene. DNA of the CDR3: TGCAGCGCCTTTTTGTCGTATAACACTGAAGCTTTCTTT. It codes for CSAFLSYNTEAFF.

CDR3 nucleotides: TGTGCCAGTAGCCGGGGACAGGGGAATCAGCCCCAGCATTTT. As protein: CASSRGQGNQPQHF. This chain links TRBV19 with TRBJ1-5; 10 positions agree with TRBD1. V was clipped by 6 bases and J by 4 bases; unmatched bases: 3. The CDR3 length is 14 residues. The germline CDR1 and CDR2 sequences are LNHDA and SQIVND (reference sequence). Based on the CDR3 plus reference TRBV19 and TRBJ1-5, the full variable domain is DGGITQSPKYLFRKEGQNVTLSCEQNLNHDAMYWYRQDPGQGLRLIYYSQIVNDFQKGDIAEGYSVSREKKESFPLTVTSAQKNPTAFYLCASSRGQGNQPQHFGDGTRLSIL.

J is TRBJ2-1 and V is TRBV5-1; 8 nucleotides line up with TRBD2. CDR1 and CDR2 (germline): SGHRS, YFSETQ. This CDR3 is 14 amino acids long. The ends lost 1 base at V and 4 bases at J; junction bases unmatched: 1. The CDR3 bases are TGCGCCAGCAGCTTGAGCGGGGGTTACAATGAGCAGTTCTTC. This gives the protein CASSLSGGYNEQFF.

This clone came up once. The V call is TRBV2, the J call TRBJ1-1; D is unresolved. V dropped 7 bases and J dropped 1 base, with 7 bases sitting between them. The CDR3 is 12 amino acids. Germline loops: CDR1 SNHLY, CDR2 FYNNEI. This CDR3 is CASTFWNTEAFF. The CDR3 bases are TGTGCCAGCACGTTTTGGAACACTGAAGCTTTCTTT.

The chain combines TRBV27 with TRBJ2-1; D is perhaps TRBD1 (5 bases). The CDR3 is made up of 14 amino acids. The V end lost 2 bases, the J end lost 2 bases, and 7 bases lay between the germline ends. Germline CDR1 reads MNHEY; CDR2 reads SMNVEV (reference sequence). The CDR3 loop reads CASSLQGTYNEQFF. The CDR3 DNA follows: TGTGCCAGCAGTTTACAGGGCACCTACAATGAGCAGTTCTTC.